The entry below describes one T cell receptor beta chain. This clone was seen once. Which antigen it targets is not known. Within one base of it there is no much larger clone, and no base qualities were kept. The record originates from a study of cytomegalovirus exposure and HLA in healthy donors (dated by TCRdb to about 2017). Regarding the research as a whole: An earlier analysis of about 530 of the donors reported 276 Gb of sequence data and 95 million to 120 million unique TCR beta sequences obtained from around 180 million T cells. A later genetic analysis took genome-wide SNP genotypes for 398 of the 666 donors and used that subset as a discovery cohort. Donor age, sex, ethnicity and CMV serostatus were collected together with the repertoire data. In the later analysis, no new phenotypic data were used to find candidate immune exposures; instead, reliance was placed on TCR beta sequences and their occurrence across donors. Every repertoire in the discovery cohort had been generated on one and the same sequencing platform. The aim of the study was to test whether cataloging public T cell receptors could identify signatures of past pathogen exposure. About five DR-DQ haplotypes were treated as single units for association and clustering because of strong linkage in the cohort. A later analysis re-analyzed previously published TCR beta repertoires from several hundred donors and added high-resolution HLA genotyping to study TCR occurrence patterns. Along with the approximately 670-subject first cohort, a separate validation cohort of around 110 different subjects was used. To decide whether each TCR beta V gene segment behaved as functional or pseudogenic, an earlier analysis of fewer than 750 of the donors relied on high-throughput TCR beta sequencing. An early release that covered roughly 600 HLA-typed donors contained about 300 gigabases of sequencing data and approximately 85 million unique TCR sequences. The T cell repertoires of 666 subjects were profiled by immunosequencing and related to cytomegalovirus serostatus. On average, 235,054 unique TCR beta nucleotide sequences were sequenced per donor among 300 to 500 genotyped donors of the cohort, with roughly 18% of those sequences being non-productive. The number of typed donors differed by locus: about 629-640 for A, B, C, DRB1 and DQB1; 522 for DQA1; 606 for DPA1; and around 450 for DPB1. To predict cytomegalovirus infection status, the study brought together high-throughput TCR immunosequencing, statistical association of individual TCRs with disease status, and machine learning. Of the roughly 400 genotyped donors, roughly 80% fell in the genetic ancestry cluster associated with self-reported Caucasian donors. Class I and class II HLA loci were covered by the typing at four-digit resolution.

The paper's findings and limits, for the study overall: The only immune exposure information available for the cohort was CMV serostatus. Compared with the roughly 670-donor mean, donors in an Asian-associated ancestry cluster had fewer N-insertions in productive TCRs, according to a later genetic analysis. Over 15 rarely observed V segments, including chromosome 9 orphons, were excluded from the earlier analysis of approximately 500 of the donors because counts were too low. A total of fewer than 200 TCR beta chains were listed by the study as associated with cytomegalovirus. When HLA alleles, especially DR and DQ, strongly co-occurred, TCR associations were difficult to assign to individual alleles. A group of highly shared sequence variants was considered likely to be a technical artifact of the sequencing pipeline. A later genetic analysis associated a missense DCLRE1C variant with V-gene and J-gene trimming of TCR beta chains, and an independent cohort replicated the association. Because HLA typing was missing for some donors at each locus, association tests included only the typed subset. In vitro tests confirmed that a few of the cytomegalovirus-associated TCR beta chains recognize cytomegalovirus antigens. Specific HLA alleles were associated with 15,000 to 20,000 TCR beta sequences at a false discovery rate of 0.05 in a later analysis. An earlier analysis of approximately 600 of the donors showed that most TCR beta V segments appeared in productive rearrangements either about 90% or about 30% of the time, which broadly matched IMGT annotations. Roughly uniform sequencing depth across donors was assumed in presence/absence analyses, although this assumption may not hold. A later analysis found that most CMV-associated TCR beta chains appeared HLA-restricted, with HLA associations seemingly driven largely by CMV exposure. The authors suggested that the approach could potentially be generalized to other disease states and immunological phenotypes. In a later analysis, several top co-occurrence clusters were reported to appear linked to parvovirus B19, influenza, CMV and Epstein-Barr virus. Most TCR sequences were observed very rarely across donors, whereas some public TCRs were present in many individuals. A later analysis found that HLA-associated TCR beta chains were more clonally expanded and had lower generation probabilities than equally common non-associated chains. This cohort had only TCR beta chains sequenced, and the lack of alpha or paired-chain data limited which features could be detected. Because the 87-base-pair reads could not distinguish some IMGT-functional V segments, including TRBV6-2 and TRBV6-3, those segments were excluded. In a later analysis, the rate of TCR association differed among HLA loci, with DRB1 alleles having the most associated TCRs and HLA-C alleles having the fewest. A further reported finding was that TCR beta sequences accurately predicted the HLA-A and HLA-B alleles for most subjects in the first cohort. Cytomegalovirus status was reported to be diagnosed by the classifier with high specificity and sensitivity in both the original and validation cohorts. Correlated functional status among segregating V segments might reflect linkage disequilibrium, but an unknown experimental factor could not be ruled out.

In total, more than 500 healthy bone marrow donors made up the cohort. All cohort members were sampled while nominally healthy, although unrecorded immune exposures were likely present. The donor tested CMV seronegative and was one of the 352 seronegative cohort members. A peripheral blood sample was collected from each donor, and TCR beta sequencing was performed on peripheral blood mononuclear cells. Genomic DNA was extracted from the blood cell samples with the Qiagen DNeasy Blood Extraction Kit. Libraries were built with the immunoSEQ multiplex PCR assay. For the multiplex PCR, a mixture combining 60 forward primers for TCR Vbeta segments and 13 reverse primers for TCR Jbeta segments was used. Amplification of the CDR3 region of rearranged TCR beta genes was performed with a multiplex PCR assay on genomic DNA. Amplified TCR beta libraries were sequenced as 87-base-pair reads on the Illumina HiSeq System. As for the authors' bioinformatics: A later analysis tallied around 87 million unique TCR beta chains across the 640 or so repertoires, and approximately 9.9 million of those chains were shared by two or more donors. Raw reads were error-corrected and collapsed into unique sequences by a nearest-neighbor algorithm in which closely related sequences were merged to remove PCR and sequencing errors. V, D and J gene segments were assigned by aligning CDR3 sequences to IMGT reference sequences. For a sequence to be retained, a match of at least six nucleotides was required to both a V gene segment and a J gene segment. Rearrangements were called productive when the CDR3 lacked stop codons and stayed in frame with V and J; all others were non-productive. CDR3 was defined by IMGT convention, running from the second conserved V-encoded cysteine to the conserved J-encoded phenylalanine. In an earlier analysis of roughly 580 of the donors, sequences lacking an unambiguous match to a single V gene segment were excluded. In an earlier analysis of a few hundred of the donors, V segments were called functional above 56.7% productive rearrangements and were called segregating when the between-donor standard deviation exceeded 5%. A statistical classification framework was built to diagnose cytomegalovirus status from the catalog of TCR beta chain sequences. V and J gene assignment, in a later analysis, came from comparing TCR nucleotide sequences with IMGT/GENE-DB human TR gene sequences. A later analysis assigned CDR3 sequences and most-parsimonious VDJ recombination scenarios with the TCRdist pipeline. In a later analysis, every TCR beta chain was defined by the combination of its CDR3 amino acid sequence and its V-gene family, and reads without a unique V-gene family were dropped. A later analysis removed 592 highly shared, low-generation-probability nucleotide sequences to deal with suspected cross-contamination and a sequencing artifact. A later analysis calculated a clonal expansion index for each public chain from normalized within-repertoire ranks of inferred template counts. In a later analysis, generation probabilities were computed with a VDJ recombination model fitted to out-of-frame rearrangements, and the resulting probabilities were checked against IGoR. A later analysis scored TCR-TCR, TCR-HLA and TCR-CMV co-occurrence with hypergeometric tests, applying a repertoire-size bias correction to TCR pairs. In a later analysis, false discovery rates were estimated by permuting HLA or CMV assignments 20 times. In a later analysis, co-occurring TCRs were grouped using DBSCAN, with TCRdist sequence similarity added in when clustering inside HLA-allele-positive subsets. Repertoires with fewer than 30,000 or more than 120,000 public chains, plus five repertoires with anomalous nucleotide sharing, were excluded from co-occurrence clustering. In its TCRdb copy, this immuneACCESS table keeps in-frame sequences only and misses some clones. Where compared with another copy, unresolved V genes explain less than half of these, and the others have no known cause. V and J calls and clone size come straight from that table; D and trimming were deduced from the DNA. Present in this sample are around 180,000 clones, 80% to 90% of which were seen just once. The top ten clones comprise less than 3% of the sample.

The germline V gene provides CDR1 MDHEN and CDR2 SYDVKM. V is cut by 8 bases and J by 3 bases, and the space between the germline ends is 14 bases. From cysteine to phenylalanine, the CDR3 is 13 amino acids long. The read is trimmed to its CDR3 DNA, 39 bases read in frame from base 1. The material sequenced was PBMCs. Recombination connected TRBV28 to TRBJ2-7; TRBD1 might be the D gene, on 6 matching bases. The clonotype was recovered from a male donor in good health and CMV-seronegative. The CDR3 here reads CASGLLQGYEQYF. The DNA is TGTGCCAGCGGACTTTTACAGGGCTACGAGCAGTACTTC.